The source of this TCR beta chain is a study of blood T cell repertoires in COVID-19. Clones were sequenced by immunoSEQ multiplex PCR, and TCRdb holds only the in-frame ones, with some missing. The sample lists fewer than 300,000 clones, over 75% seen once, with more than 0.95% in the top ten. This sequence originates from a woman aged 25-40 years who had recovered from COVID-19. Sequencing was done on a sample of PBMCs or T cells enriched from blood (not recorded which).

The DNA for the CDR3 is TGCGCCAGCACCCCCGGACAGGGAATTTTGGGGAACACTGAAGCTTTCTTT. Its translation: CASTPGQGILGNTEAFF. The chain carries TRBV5-1 and TRBJ1-1; the match to TRBD1 covers 8 bases. The V gene end was trimmed by 6 bases and the J gene end by 1 base; junction bases not matched to a gene: 14. The CDR3 spans 17 residues. The germline V gene has CDR1 SGHRS and CDR2 YFSETQ.